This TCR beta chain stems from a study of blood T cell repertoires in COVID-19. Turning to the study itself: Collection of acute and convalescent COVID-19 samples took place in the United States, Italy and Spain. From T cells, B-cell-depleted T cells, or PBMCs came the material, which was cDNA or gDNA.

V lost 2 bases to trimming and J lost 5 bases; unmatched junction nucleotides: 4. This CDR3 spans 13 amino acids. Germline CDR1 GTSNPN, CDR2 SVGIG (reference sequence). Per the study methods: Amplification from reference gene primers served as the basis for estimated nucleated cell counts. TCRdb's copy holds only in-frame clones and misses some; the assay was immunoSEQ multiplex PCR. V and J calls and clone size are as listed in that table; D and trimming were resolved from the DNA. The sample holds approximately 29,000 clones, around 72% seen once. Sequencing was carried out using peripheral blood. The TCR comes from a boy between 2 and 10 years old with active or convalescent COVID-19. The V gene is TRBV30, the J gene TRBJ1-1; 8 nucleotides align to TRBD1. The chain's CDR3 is CAWSITGGTEAFF. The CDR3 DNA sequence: TGTGCCTGGAGTATAACAGGGGGAACTGAAGCTTTCTTT. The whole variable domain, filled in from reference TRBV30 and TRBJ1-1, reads SQTIHQWPATLVQPVGSPLSLECTVEGTSNPNLYWYRQAAGRGLQLLFYSVGIGQISSEVPQNLSASRPQDRQFILSSKKLLLSDSGFYLCAWSITGGTEAFFGQGTRLTVV.